The sequence of this TCR beta chain was determined in a study of blood T cell repertoires in COVID-19. Study overall: Donors in the United States, Italy and Spain gave samples during acute or convalescent COVID-19. The cDNA or gDNA used as material had been derived from T cells, B-cell-depleted T cells, or PBMCs.

Germline lookup yields CDR1 SGHAT and CDR2 FQNNGV. The CDR3 loop spans 14 amino acids. The V end was cut by 1 base, the J end by 7 bases, with 13 bases between. As handled by the study authors: Nucleated cell counts were estimated from reference gene primer amplification. The protocol was immunoSEQ multiplex PCR, while the TCRdb copy is restricted to in-frame clones and leaves out a portion. That table furnishes V, J and clone size, whereas the DNA furnished D and trimming. The table shows roughly 14,000 clones, with about 73% occurring only once. The TCR comes from a boy younger than 10 with active or convalescent COVID-19. The specimen sequenced was peripheral blood. The V call is TRBV11-2, the J call TRBJ1-2; a possible D gene is TRBD1 (6 bases). CDR3 bases: TGTGCCAGCAGCTTAGTGTCTACAGGGACTGGCTACACCTTC. As protein: CASSLVSTGTGYTF.